This T cell receptor beta chain was sequenced in a study of vaccination effects on CD4 cells after COVID-19. Regarding the study as a whole: Clones that were induced by infection or by vaccine showed marked contraction late after vaccination. Common cold coronavirus cross-reactivity was shown by only 1 of 255 vaccine-induced clones in healthy vaccinees.

Sequencing was preceded by expansion of antigen-specific CD4+ T cells with viral peptide pools in the ViraFEST assay. The culture ran for 10 days before CD4+ T cells were isolated. Two doses of BNT162b2 or mRNA-1273 vaccine were administered to participants. According to the study, vaccine recipients showed no prior SARS-CoV-2 infection and negative nucleocapsid antibodies. On day 3 and again on day 7, half the medium was replaced with IL-2 medium. Trimming cost V 3 bases and J 5 bases; bases outside gene matches: 4. The germline V gene has CDR1 MGHRA and CDR2 YSYEKL. The CDR3 is 15 residues long. The method was immunoSEQ multiplex PCR; TCRdb's version includes in-frame clones alone and lacks a portion of them. The table records fewer than 40,000 clones, 70% to 85% of them present only once. In the case of this clone: Its target is not known.

This clonotype was sampled from a human donor who received a COVID-19 vaccine. Some clones in this sample may be carry-over from other donors' samples. This specimen was CD4+ T cells from PBMCs cultured with HCoV-NL63 spike peptides, taken after COVID-19 vaccination. The V call is TRBV4-1, the J call TRBJ2-5, with 12 bases fitting TRBD1. CDR3 sequence: CASSQGQGARETQYF. CDR3 DNA: TGCGCCAGCAGCCAGGGACAGGGGGCTAGGGAGACCCAGTACTTC.